Shown below are 8 T cell receptor beta chains from a single sample sequenced in a study of PD-1 blockade in classical Hodgkin lymphoma. Sequenced by immunoSEQ multiplex PCR; TCRdb stores in-frame clones only, minus some. This sample has about 97,000 clones, with 75% to 90% found just once. Each patient relapsed following autologous stem cell transplantation, and prior brentuximab vedotin exposure differed. The sequenced sample was peripheral blood mononuclear cells (PBMCs), obtained at baseline. All receptors derive from a human donor with classical Hodgkin lymphoma.

The genes are TRBV11-3 and TRBJ2-7; maybe TRBD1 (6 bases). The germline gives CDR1 SGHNT, CDR2 YENEEA. This CDR3 is 14 amino acids long. Trimming took off 1 base at V and 6 bases at J, with 13 bases between the two ends. CDR3 coding DNA: TGTGCCAGCAGCTTAGCCAAAGGGGGATCCGAGCAGTACTTC. This gives the protein CASSLAKGGSEQYF.

This rearrangement joins TRBV28 to TRBJ2-7, with D unclear. This CDR3 is built from 13 residues. Germline V lookup: CDR1 MDHEN, CDR2 SYDVKM. V was shortened by 3 bases and J by 2 bases, with 8 bases between the two germline ends. The CDR3 sequence: CASSFTDPYEQYF. The CDR3 DNA reads as TGTGCCAGCAGTTTCACGGATCCCTACGAGCAGTACTTC.

This clone was seen a handful of times. V is TRBV18 and J is TRBJ2-3; 11 nucleotides match TRBD1. CDR3 length: 15 residues. Germline values: CDR1 KGHSH, CDR2 LQKENI. The V and J ends lost 4 bases and 1 base, in that order; junction bases with no gene match: 1. The CDR3 protein is CASSRGQGGTDTQYF. The DNA for the CDR3 is TGTGCCAGCTCACGGGGACAGGGGGGCACAGATACGCAGTATTTT.

This rearrangement joins TRBV28 to TRBJ2-1, with unresolved D. CDR3 length: 12 residues. The germline CDR1 and CDR2 sequences are MDHEN and SYDVKM. Trimming took off 6 bases at V and 8 bases at J, with 11 bases between the two ends. The CDR3 loop reads CASSPAWDEQFF. The CDR3 DNA follows: TGTGCCAGCAGCCCCGCCTGGGATGAGCAGTTCTTC.

J is TRBJ1-3 and V is TRBV7-9, with 8 bases identical to TRBD1. Looked up from germline, CDR1 is SEHNR and CDR2 is FQNEAQ (reference sequence). The junction had 6 bases not matched to a gene; V was cut back by 3 bases and J by 8 bases. The CDR3 is made up of 14 amino acids. CDR3 amino acids: CASSFQTGADTIYF. In DNA, the CDR3 is TGTGCCAGCAGCTTCCAGACAGGGGCGGACACCATATATTTT. Full variable domain (outside the CDR3, taken from reference TRBV7-9 and TRBJ1-3): DTGVSQNPRHKITKRGQNVTFRCDPISEHNRLYWYRQTLGQGPEFLTYFQNEAQLEKSRLLSDRFSAERPKGSFSTLEIQRTEQGDSAMYLCASSFQTGADTIYFGEGSWLTVV.

This chain uses TRBV19 with TRBJ2-5; 9 bases map to TRBD1. The CDR3 has 15 residues. From germline, CDR1 is LNHDA and CDR2 SQIVND (reference sequence). After removal of 5 bases from V and 4 bases from J, the junction contained 8 bases not matched to a gene. CDR3 loop: CASSPQTGGRETQYF. The CDR3 DNA sequence: TGTGCCAGTAGTCCCCAGACAGGGGGACGAGAGACCCAGTACTTC.

The chain combines TRBV5-4 with TRBJ2-3; 11 bases fit TRBD2. The trim removed 5 bases at V and 4 bases at J, leaving 9 bases unmatched. CDR1 is SGHNT, CDR2 YYREEE, per germline (reference sequence). The CDR3 runs 16 residues. The CDR3 loop reads CASSSRLAGYSDTQYF. CDR3 DNA: TGTGCCAGCAGTTCAAGACTAGCGGGATATTCAGATACGCAGTATTTT.

V gene TRBV7-2 combines with J gene TRBJ2-5; D may be TRBD2 (6 bases). Germline CDR1 is SGHTA and CDR2 is FQGNSA. This CDR3 is 12 amino acids long. V lost 4 bases, J lost 5 bases, and 8 bases lay in between. CDR3 coding DNA: TGTGCCAGCAGCTGGGGGACTGAGACCCAGTACTTC. Translated: CASSWGTETQYF.